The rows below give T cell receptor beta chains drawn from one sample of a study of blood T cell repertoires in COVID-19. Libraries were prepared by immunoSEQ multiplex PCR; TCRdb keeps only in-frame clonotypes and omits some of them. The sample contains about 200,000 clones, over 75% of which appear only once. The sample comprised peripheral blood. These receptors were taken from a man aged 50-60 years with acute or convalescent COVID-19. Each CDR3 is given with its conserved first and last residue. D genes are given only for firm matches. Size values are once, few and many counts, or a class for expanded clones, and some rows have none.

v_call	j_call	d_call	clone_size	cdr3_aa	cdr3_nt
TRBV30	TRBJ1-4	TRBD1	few	CAWSATDRGGEKLFF	TGTGCCTGGAGTGCGACAGACAGGGGTGGTGAAAAACTGTTTTTT
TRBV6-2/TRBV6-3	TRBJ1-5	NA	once	CASSPGTVHRGPQHF	TGTGCCAGCAGCCCGGGGACTGTACATCGGGGGCCCCAGCATTTT
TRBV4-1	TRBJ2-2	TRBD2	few	CASSQDLAGGPTGELFF	TGCGCCAGCAGCCAAGATCTAGCGGGGGGGCCCACCGGGGAGCTGTTTTTT
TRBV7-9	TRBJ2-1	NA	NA	CASSLSRGYNEQFF	TGTGCCAGCAGCTTGTCTCGGGGGTACAATGAGCAGTTCTTC
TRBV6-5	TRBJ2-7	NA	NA	CASRRGPYEQYF	TGTGCCAGCAGGCGGGGGCCCTACGAGCAGTACTTC
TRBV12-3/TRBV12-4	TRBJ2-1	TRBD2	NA	CASNPLAGDAQFF	TGTGCCAGCAACCCTTTGGCGGGAGATGCCCAGTTCTTC
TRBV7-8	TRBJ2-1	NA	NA	CASSLVGSGTDNEQFF	TGTGCCAGCAGCTTAGTGGGTAGCGGGACAGACAATGAGCAGTTCTTC
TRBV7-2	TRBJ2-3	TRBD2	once	CASSPGLVTSTDTQYF	TGTGCCAGCAGCCCCGGACTAGTCACTAGCACAGATACGCAGTATTTT
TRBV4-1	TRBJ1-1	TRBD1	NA	CASRGGLRGTEAFF	TGCGCCAGCAGAGGGGGCCTACGGGGCACTGAAGCTTTCTTT
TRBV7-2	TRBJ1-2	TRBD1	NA	CASSLWDRGYGYTF	TGTGCCAGCAGCTTATGGGACAGGGGATATGGCTACACCTTC
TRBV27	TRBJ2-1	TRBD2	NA	CASRQLAGGSLGYNEQFF	TGTGCCAGCAGACAACTAGCGGGAGGGTCCCTGGGCTACAATGAGCAGTTCTTC
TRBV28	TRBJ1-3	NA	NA	CASTPGGIASGNTIYF	TGTGCCAGCACTCCGGGGGGGATTGCGTCTGGAAACACCATATATTTT
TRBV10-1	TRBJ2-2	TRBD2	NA	CASSGLAGSGELFF	TGCGCCAGCAGCGGACTAGCCGGGTCCGGGGAGCTGTTTTTT
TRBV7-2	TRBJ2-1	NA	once	CASSSSEAYNEQFF	TGTGCCAGCAGCTCTAGCGAAGCCTACAATGAGCAGTTCTTC
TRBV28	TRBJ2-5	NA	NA	CASSASGTPTQETQYF	TGTGCCAGCAGTGCGTCCGGGACACCTACTCAAGAGACCCAGTACTTC
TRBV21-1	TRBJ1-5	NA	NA	CASSKARDRGRCSNQPQHF	TGTGCCAGCAGCAAAGCGCGCGACAGGGGCCGTTGTAGCAATCAGCCCCAGCATTTT
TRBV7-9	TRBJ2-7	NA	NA	CASIPPRAGNYEQYF	TGTGCCAGCATCCCCCCCAGGGCAGGGAATTACGAGCAGTACTTC
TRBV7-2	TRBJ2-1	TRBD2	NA	CASSLTSGGWDEQFF	TGTGCCAGCAGCTTGACTAGCGGGGGGTGGGATGAGCAGTTCTTC
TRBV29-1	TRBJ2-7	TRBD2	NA	CSVIPSGTSIWEQYF	TGCAGCGTTATTCCCTCGGGGACTAGCATTTGGGAGCAGTACTTC
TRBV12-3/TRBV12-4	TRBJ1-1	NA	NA	CASSLGGDTEAFF	TGTGCCAGCAGTTTAGGCGGGGACACTGAAGCTTTCTTT
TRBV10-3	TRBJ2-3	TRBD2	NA	CAIKSSGGIHTDTQYF	TGTGCCATCAAGTCTAGCGGGGGAATACACACAGATACGCAGTATTTT
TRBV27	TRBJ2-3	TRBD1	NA	CASSSDRGLDTQYF	TGTGCCAGCAGTTCAGACAGGGGTCTAGATACGCAGTATTTT
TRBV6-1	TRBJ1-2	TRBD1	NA	CASRETGTGTGYGYTF	TGTGCCAGCAGGGAAACCGGGACAGGGACAGGCTATGGCTACACCTTC
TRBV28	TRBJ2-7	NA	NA	CASSFPGREQYF	TGTGCCAGCAGTTTCCCGGGTAGGGAGCAGTACTTC
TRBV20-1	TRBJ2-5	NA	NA	CSASFPTETQYF	TGCAGTGCTAGTTTTCCTACCGAGACCCAGTACTTC
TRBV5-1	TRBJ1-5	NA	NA	CASSIPGNYSNQPQHF	TGCGCCAGCAGTATACCAGGGAATTATAGCAATCAGCCCCAGCATTTT
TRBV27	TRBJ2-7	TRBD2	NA	CASRPTGGPQEQYF	TGTGCCAGCCGCCCGACGGGAGGGCCACAGGAGCAGTACTTC
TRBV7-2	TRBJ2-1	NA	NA	CASSFIYEQFF	TGTGCCAGCAGCTTTATCTATGAGCAGTTCTTC
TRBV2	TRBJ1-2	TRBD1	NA	CASTRQGFTHGYTF	TGTGCCAGCACCCGACAGGGTTTTACGCATGGCTACACCTTC
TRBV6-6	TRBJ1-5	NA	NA	CASSPRAGKRYSNQPQHF	TGTGCCAGCAGTCCCCGGGCCGGGAAGCGGTATAGCAATCAGCCCCAGCATTTT
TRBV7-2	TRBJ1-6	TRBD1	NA	CASSRQGAYNSPLHF	TGTGCCAGCAGTAGACAGGGGGCTTATAATTCACCCCTCCACTTT
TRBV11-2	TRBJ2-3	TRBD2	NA	CASGGGGDTQYF	TGTGCCAGCGGCGGGGGGGGAGATACGCAGTATTTT
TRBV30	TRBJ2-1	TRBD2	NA	CAWTGGRHNEQFF	TGTGCCTGGACGGGGGGAAGACACAATGAGCAGTTCTTC
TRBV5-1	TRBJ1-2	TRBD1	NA	CASSPGDRENYGYTF	TGCGCCAGCAGCCCCGGGGACAGGGAAAACTATGGCTACACCTTC
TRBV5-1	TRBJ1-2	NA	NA	CASSLVIGRDPANYGYTF	TGCGCCAGCAGCTTGGTTATCGGCAGGGATCCTGCTAACTATGGCTACACCTTC
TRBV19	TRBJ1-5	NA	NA	CASSSPRYYQPQHF	TGTGCCAGTAGTTCTCCCCGGTACTATCAGCCCCAGCATTTT
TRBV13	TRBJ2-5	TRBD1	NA	CASSLGDRAQETQYF	TGTGCCAGCAGCTTAGGGGACAGGGCCCAAGAGACCCAGTACTTC
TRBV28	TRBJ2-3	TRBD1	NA	CASSPRQGDGTDTQYF	TGTGCCAGCAGTCCCCGACAGGGGGATGGGACAGATACGCAGTATTTT
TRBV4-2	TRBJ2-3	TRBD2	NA	CASSQKSGGELTDTQYF	TGTGCCAGCAGCCAAAAGTCCGGGGGGGAGCTCACAGATACGCAGTATTTT
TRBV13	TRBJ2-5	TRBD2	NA	CASSAAGGSSARETQYF	TGTGCCAGCAGCGCGGCGGGGGGGTCGTCTGCAAGGGAGACCCAGTACTTC
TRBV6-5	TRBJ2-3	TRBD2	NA	CASSTRLAGTDTQYF	TGTGCCAGCAGTACCCGACTAGCGGGCACAGATACGCAGTATTTT
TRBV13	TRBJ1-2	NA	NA	CASSLEGTTYGYTF	TGTGCCAGCAGCTTGGAAGGGACTACTTACGGCTACACCTTC
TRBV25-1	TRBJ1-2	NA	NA	CASSEAGNYGYTF	TGTGCCAGCAGTGAAGCAGGGAACTATGGCTACACCTTC
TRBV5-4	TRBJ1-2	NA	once	CASSFLESFVDGYTF	TGTGCCAGCAGCTTTTTAGAAAGTTTCGTTGATGGCTACACCTTC
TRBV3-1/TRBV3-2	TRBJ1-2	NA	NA	CASSQDGRGLRYGYTF	TGTGCCAGCAGCCAAGATGGGCGGGGGTTGAGGTATGGCTACACCTTC
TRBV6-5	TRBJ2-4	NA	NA	CASSSQGSGAKNIQYF	TGTGCCAGCAGTTCTCAGGGGTCCGGAGCCAAAAACATTCAGTACTTC
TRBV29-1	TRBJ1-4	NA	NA	CSVEGEVHGTGPDEKLFF	TGCAGCGTTGAAGGGGAAGTACACGGCACAGGGCCTGATGAAAAACTGTTTTTT
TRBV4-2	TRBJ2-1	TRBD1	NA	CASSQEGVDRGLHNEQFF	TGTGCCAGCAGCCAAGAAGGTGTGGACAGGGGGCTTCACAATGAGCAGTTCTTC
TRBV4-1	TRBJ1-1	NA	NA	CASSPEVRTEAFF	TGCGCCAGCAGCCCCGAGGTTCGCACTGAAGCTTTCTTT
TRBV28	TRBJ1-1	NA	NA	CAIVGNTEAFF	TGTGCCATAGTCGGGAACACTGAAGCTTTCTTT
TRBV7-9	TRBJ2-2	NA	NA	CASSYRTGELFF	TGTGCCAGCAGCTACAGGACCGGGGAGCTGTTTTTT
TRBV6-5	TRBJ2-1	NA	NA	CASSDQGAINEQFF	TGTGCCAGCAGCGACCAAGGGGCCATCAATGAGCAGTTCTTC
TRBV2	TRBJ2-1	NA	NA	CASSDGGSYNEQFF	TGTGCCAGCAGTGACGGGGGCTCCTACAATGAGCAGTTCTTC
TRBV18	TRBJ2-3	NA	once	CASSPRYTTDTQYF	TGTGCCAGCTCACCACGATACACCACAGATACGCAGTATTTT
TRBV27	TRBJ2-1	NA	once	CASRPTPSSGNEQFF	TGTGCCAGCAGGCCCACCCCTAGTAGCGGCAATGAGCAGTTCTTC
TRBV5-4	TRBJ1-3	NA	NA	CASSSKTGHPSGNTIYF	TGTGCCAGCAGCTCCAAGACAGGTCATCCCTCTGGAAACACCATATATTTT
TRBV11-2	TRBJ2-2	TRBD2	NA	CASRTTSGGAGGELFF	TGTGCCAGCAGAACGACTAGCGGGGGGGCTGGCGGGGAGCTGTTTTTT
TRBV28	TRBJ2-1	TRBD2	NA	CASSQRTSGIRDEQFF	TGTGCCAGCAGTCAACGGACTAGCGGGATTAGGGATGAGCAGTTCTTC
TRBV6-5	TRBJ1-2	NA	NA	CASSYSGQGKGYTF	TGTGCCAGCAGTTACTCGGGGCAGGGCAAGGGCTACACCTTC